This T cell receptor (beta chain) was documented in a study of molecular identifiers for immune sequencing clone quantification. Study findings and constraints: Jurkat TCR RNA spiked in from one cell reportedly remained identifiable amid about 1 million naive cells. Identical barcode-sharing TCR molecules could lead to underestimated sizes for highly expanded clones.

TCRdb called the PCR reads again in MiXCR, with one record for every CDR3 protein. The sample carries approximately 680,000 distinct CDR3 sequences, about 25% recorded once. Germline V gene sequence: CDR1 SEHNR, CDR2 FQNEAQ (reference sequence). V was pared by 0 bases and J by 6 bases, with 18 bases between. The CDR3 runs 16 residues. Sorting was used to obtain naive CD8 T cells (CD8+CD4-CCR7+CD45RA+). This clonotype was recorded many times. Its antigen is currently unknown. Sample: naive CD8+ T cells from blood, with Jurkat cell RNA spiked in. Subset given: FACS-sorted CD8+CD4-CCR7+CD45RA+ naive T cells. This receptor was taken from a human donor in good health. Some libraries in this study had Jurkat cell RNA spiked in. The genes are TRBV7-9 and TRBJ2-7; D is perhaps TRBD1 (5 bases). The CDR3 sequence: CASSLALRSNGAEQYF. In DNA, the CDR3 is TGTGCCAGCAGCTTAGCTCTAAGATCGAATGGGGCCGAGCAGTACTTC. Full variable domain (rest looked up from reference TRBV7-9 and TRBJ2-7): DTGVSQNPRHKITKRGQNVTFRCDPISEHNRLYWYRQTLGQGPEFLTYFQNEAQLEKSRLLSDRFSAERPKGSFSTLEIQRTEQGDSAMYLCASSLALRSNGAEQYFGPGTRLTVT.